This is a list of T cell receptor beta chains from one sample in a study of Graves' ophthalmopathy and Graves' hyperthyroidism. TCRdb reprocessed the multiplex PCR reads with MiXCR, giving one entry per CDR3 protein. This sample has about 1.1 million distinct CDR3 sequences, with about two fifths found just once. Material: peripheral blood or thyroid tissue (not recorded which). The source of these receptors is an adult man with Graves' hyperthyroidism. The CDR3 runs from the conserved cysteine through the conserved F or W. D genes are given only for firm matches. Clone size, where shown, is once, few, many, or a class for clones that have expanded.

17,many,NA,TRBJ1-6,TRBV7-3,CASSFGARGGDNSPLHF,TGTGCCAGCAGCTTTGGAGCACGGGGGGGCGATAATTCACCCCTCCACTTT
15,NA,TRBD1,TRBJ1-5,TRBV6-5,CASSSDRRSNQPQHF,TGTGCCAGCAGCTCGGACAGGCGTAGCAATCAGCCCCAGCATTTT
15,few,TRBD2,TRBJ2-5,TRBV10-3,CAIGLAGAEEETQYF,TGTGCCATCGGACTAGCGGGAGCCGAAGAAGAGACCCAGTACTTC
17,few,TRBD1,TRBJ1-5,TRBV7-8,CASSPEPGTASRQPQHF,TGTGCCAGCAGCCCGGAACCCGGGACAGCCTCTCGGCAGCCCCAGCATTTT
15,NA,NA,TRBJ1-1,TRBV7-9,CASSQHRQGNTEAFF,TGTGCCAGCAGCCAACACCGACAAGGGAACACTGAAGCTTTCTTT
12,NA,NA,TRBJ2-5,TRBV24-1,CATKGGTETQYF,TGTGCCACCAAGGGGGGAACGGAGACCCAGTACTTC
12,NA,NA,TRBJ2-4,TRBV29-1,CSVEGTKNIQYF,TGCAGCGTTGAGGGGACCAAAAACATTCAGTACTTC
14,many,TRBD1,TRBJ1-2,TRBV7-2,CASSSRQGNIAYTF,TGTGCCAGCAGCTCGCGACAGGGGAATATTGCCTACACCTTC
11,many,NA,TRBJ1-1,TRBV10-3,CAISQNTEAFF,TGTGCCATCAGTCAGAACACTGAAGCTTTCTTT
18,NA,NA,TRBJ2-6,TRBV29-1,CSGIAGDRVGSGANVLTF,TGCAGCGGCATAGCGGGGGACAGGGTGGGCTCTGGGGCCAACGTCCTGACTTTC
13,NA,TRBD2,TRBJ2-7,TRBV29-1,CSVHSGRRDEQYF,TGCAGCGTCCATAGCGGGAGAAGGGACGAGCAGTACTTC
16,few,TRBD2,TRBJ2-5,TRBV4-1,CASSHLASGGAQTQYF,TGCGCCAGCAGCCACTTAGCTAGCGGGGGGGCTCAGACCCAGTACTTC
13,many,TRBD2,TRBJ2-7,TRBV20-1,CSASGRDRYEQYF,TGCAGTGCTAGTGGGAGGGATCGATACGAGCAGTACTTC
18,few,NA,TRBJ1-4,TRBV7-2,CASSLPSGGSRLDEKLFF,TGTGCCAGCAGCTTACCCTCCGGGGGGTCCAGACTGGATGAAAAACTGTTTTTT
15,NA,NA,TRBJ1-5,TRBV20-1,CSARPRQAAQEPQHF,TGCAGTGCCAGGCCAAGACAGGCAGCACAGGAGCCCCAGCATTTT
15,many,TRBD1,TRBJ2-7,TRBV7-9,CASSLFDRGSYEQYF,TGTGCCAGCAGCTTATTCGACAGGGGGTCCTACGAGCAGTACTTC
13,many,NA,TRBJ2-7,TRBV25-1,CASSEIRSREQYF,TGTGCCAGCAGTGAAATCAGGAGTCGGGAGCAGTACTTC
14,many,NA,TRBJ1-2,TRBV7-9,CASSLAGGYDGYTF,TGTGCCAGCAGCTTAGCGGGGGGGTATGATGGCTACACCTTC
17,few,NA,TRBJ2-7,TRBV5-6,CASSSLAEGGADYEQYF,TGTGCCAGCAGCTCCCTAGCGGAAGGGGGGGCGGACTACGAGCAGTACTTC
18,few,TRBD1,TRBJ2-6,TRBV10-3,CASSYSPGQGSGANVLTF,TGTGCCAGCAGTTACTCACCGGGACAGGGGTCAGGGGCCAACGTCCTGACTTTC
13,few,TRBD1,TRBJ2-7,TRBV12-3/TRBV12-4,CASTRDRKYEQYF,TGTGCCAGCACTCGGGACAGAAAATACGAGCAGTACTTC
12,NA,TRBD1,TRBJ1-1,TRBV29-1,CSVQGQGPEAFF,TGCAGCGTTCAGGGACAGGGCCCTGAAGCTTTCTTT
16,few,TRBD2,TRBJ2-7,TRBV9,CASSPGTSGILDEQYF,TGTGCCAGCAGCCCCGGGACTAGCGGGATTCTCGACGAGCAGTACTTC
17,NA,NA,TRBJ1-1,TRBV29-1,CSVEDRRGTYRWTEAFF,TGCAGCGTTGAAGATCGAAGGGGGACCTATCGATGGACTGAAGCTTTCTTT
12,NA,NA,TRBJ2-5,TRBV7-2,CASSPRPGTQYF,TGTGCCAGCAGCCCCCGGCCGGGGACCCAGTACTTC
13,few,NA,TRBJ2-7,TRBV29-1,CSVKGIFSYEQYF,TGCAGCGTGAAAGGTATTTTCTCCTACGAGCAGTACTTC
13,NA,NA,TRBJ2-2,TRBV12-3/TRBV12-4,CASIPYITGELFF,TGTGCCAGCATTCCCTATATAACCGGGGAGCTGTTTTTT
13,NA,NA,TRBJ2-7,TRBV5-6,CASTRGSSYEQYF,TGTGCCAGCACCCGGGGGAGCTCCTACGAGCAGTACTTC
17,many,NA,TRBJ2-5,TRBV10-2,CASSEGSVWQPRKTQYF,TGCGCCAGCAGTGAGGGGAGTGTATGGCAGCCTAGGAAGACCCAGTACTTC
16,NA,TRBD1,TRBJ2-2,TRBV7-9,CASSKGTGESTGELFF,TGTGCCAGCAGCAAAGGGACAGGGGAGAGCACCGGGGAGCTGTTTTTT
13,many,NA,TRBJ2-6,TRBV7-2,CADTYSGANVLTF,TGTGCCGATACTTACTCTGGGGCCAACGTCCTGACTTTC
13,many,NA,TRBJ2-7,TRBV7-8,CASSSDKPYEQYF,TGTGCCAGCAGCAGCGACAAACCCTACGAGCAGTACTTC
14,many,NA,TRBJ1-1,TRBV5-1,CASSLATGNPEAFF,TGCGCCAGCAGCTTGGCCACGGGGAATCCTGAAGCTTTCTTT
13,many,NA,TRBJ2-7,TRBV29-1,CSVALSGMNEQYF,TGCAGCGTTGCTTTGTCAGGAATGAACGAGCAGTACTTC
13,many,NA,TRBJ1-2,TRBV29-1,CSVPTPGDGGYTF,TGCAGCGTCCCTACCCCAGGAGATGGGGGCTACACCTTC
15,few,TRBD1,TRBJ1-5,TRBV29-1,CSVPGQGPLNQPQHF,TGCAGCGTCCCGGGACAGGGCCCACTCAATCAGCCCCAGCATTTT
16,NA,NA,TRBJ1-1,TRBV9,CASSPPPGGGYTEAFF,TGTGCCAGCTCACCACCGCCTGGGGGAGGGTACACTGAAGCTTTCTTT
12,many,NA,TRBJ2-5,TRBV6-2/TRBV6-3,CASKDTLGTQYF,TGTGCCAGCAAGGACACCCTCGGGACCCAGTACTTC
14,NA,NA,TRBJ2-5,TRBV7-8,CASSLGGSGQPQYF,TGCGCCAGCAGCTTGGGGGGTTCCGGGCAGCCCCAGTACTTC
16,few,NA,TRBJ1-1,TRBV10-3,CASSYSPRTVNTEAFF,TGTGCCAGCAGTTACTCTCCAAGGACGGTGAACACTGAAGCTTTCTTT
16,NA,TRBD1,TRBJ2-2,TRBV5-4,CASSSKDRGRAGELFF,TGTGCCAGCAGCTCTAAAGACAGGGGGCGGGCCGGGGAGCTGTTTTTT
13,NA,TRBD2,TRBJ2-1,TRBV29-1,CSVGTSFGYEQFF,TGCAGCGTTGGGACTAGTTTCGGGTATGAGCAGTTCTTC
17,few,TRBD1,TRBJ2-2,TRBV7-9,CASTKDRAGWYTGELFF,TGTGCCAGCACCAAGGACAGGGCTGGGTGGTACACCGGGGAGCTGTTTTTT
12,many,NA,TRBJ1-4,TRBV9,CASSVAGGKLFF,TGTGCCAGCAGCGTAGCGGGCGGAAAACTGTTTTTT
13,many,TRBD1,TRBJ1-3,TRBV29-1,CSGTTGAGNTIYF,TGCAGCGGGACAACAGGGGCTGGAAACACCATATATTTT
14,NA,NA,TRBJ1-3,TRBV25-1,CARGDGTVGNTIYF,TGTGCTAGAGGAGACGGGACCGTTGGAAACACCATATATTTT
15,many,NA,TRBJ1-2,TRBV11-2,CASSQAGGRLYGYTF,TGTGCCAGCAGCCAGGCCGGGGGACGGCTCTATGGCTACACCTTC
15,NA,NA,TRBJ2-7,TRBV9,CASSYSLDIAYEQYF,TGTGCCAGCAGTTACTCGCTGGACATAGCCTACGAGCAGTACTTC
14,NA,TRBD1,TRBJ1-2,TRBV12-3/TRBV12-4,CASSTRDRAYGYTF,TGTGCCAGCAGTACCCGGGACAGGGCGTATGGCTACACCTTC
16,once,TRBD2,TRBJ2-2,TRBV9,CASSVGAGGDTGELFF,TGTGCCAGCAGCGTAGGGGCGGGAGGCGACACCGGGGAGCTGTTTTTT
13,many,NA,TRBJ1-2,TRBV29-1,CSAPREGNYGYTF,TGCAGCGCCCCCAGGGAAGGCAACTATGGCTACACCTTC
13,few,NA,TRBJ1-2,TRBV6-1,CASRREINYGYTF,TGTGCCAGCCGACGGGAGATTAACTATGGCTACACCTTC
10,NA,NA,TRBJ2-7,TRBV20-1,CRAAEYEQYF,TGCAGGGCTGCGGAGTACGAGCAGTACTTC
16,NA,TRBD1,TRBJ1-2,TRBV10-3,CAISESPGTGIYGYTF,TGTGCCATCAGTGAGTCCCCCGGGACAGGGATCTATGGCTACACCTTC
16,NA,NA,TRBJ2-6,TRBV6-1,CASIGDPRPGANVLTF,TGTGCCAGCATTGGGGATCCCAGGCCTGGGGCCAACGTCCTGACTTTC
13,NA,NA,TRBJ1-1,TRBV26,CASKQGVSTEAFF,TGTGCCAGCAAACAGGGCGTGAGCACTGAAGCTTTCTTT